A single sample is the source of the 18 T cell receptor beta chains below, sequenced in a study of T-cell memory formation after mild COVID-19. TCRdb processed the 5' RACE reads anew with MiXCR; each CDR3 protein has one entry. The data contain about 470,000 distinct CDR3 sequences, 15% to 20% of them seen just once; the ten biggest clones take up around 12%. The specimen sequenced was PBMCs or a T cell subset sorted from them (not recorded which). These receptors were taken from an adult woman who had mild COVID-19 (a few samples of this study predate the infection). Cell type and time point are not known.

This clonotype occurred a few times. The chain is built from TRBV29-1 and TRBJ2-7, with TRBD2 identical over 9 bases. Germline loops: CDR1 SQVTM, CDR2 ANQGSEA. This CDR3 contains 14 residues. Germline trimming cut 3 bases from V and 4 bases from J; bases unmatched to any gene: 7. The CDR3 DNA is TGCAGCGTTGAGGCTAGCGGGGAGTGGTACGAGCAGTACTTC. Translation: CSVEASGEWYEQYF.

This clonotype was counted a few times. J is TRBJ2-5 and V is TRBV18, with 7 bases matching TRBD1. Germline trimming cut 4 bases from V and 1 base from J; bases unmatched to any gene: 6. In germline, CDR1 is KGHSH, CDR2 LQKENI. This CDR3 has 15 amino acids. The CDR3 DNA is TGTGCCAGCTCACTTGAGGGACAGCGCCAAGAGACCCAGTACTTC. Amino acids: CASSLEGQRQETQYF.

This clonotype has more than one count but fewer than ten. The V gene is TRBV29-1, the J gene TRBJ2-7, with 9 positions matching TRBD1. The V gene's germline CDR1 is SQVTM and CDR2 ANQGSEA. The CDR3 covers 12 residues. With 6 bases clipped from V and 5 bases from J, the junction kept 5 bases outside the gene matches. The CDR3 DNA reads TGCAGCGTGATACAGGGGGCCCACGAGCAGTACTTC. This encodes CSVIQGAHEQYF.

The rearrangement joins TRBV12-3 or TRBV12-4 to TRBJ1-5, with D perhaps TRBD1 (5 bases). The CDR3 contains 14 residues. V was cut by 5 bases and J by 0 bases, with 8 bases left in between. In DNA, the CDR3 is TGTGCCAGCAGTATAGGGGATAGCAATCAGCCCCAGCATTTT. As protein: CASSIGDSNQPQHF.

The rearrangement joins TRBV5-6 to TRBJ2-1, with 7 nucleotides matching TRBD1. Trimming took 4 bases from V and 4 from J; bases not matched to a gene: 5. Germline V gene sequence: CDR1 SGHDT, CDR2 YYEEEE. The CDR3 has 14 residues. CDR3 residues: CASSAGTAYNEQFF. CDR3 bases: TGTGCCAGCAGCGCCGGGACAGCTTACAATGAGCAGTTCTTC.

This clonotype was recorded a few times. The V and J genes are TRBV7-9 and TRBJ2-3; 11 bases match TRBD2. J lost 6 bases, V lost 4 bases, and 0 bases had no gene match. CDR3 size: 13 residues. Germline V CDR1 and CDR2: SEHNR, FQNEAQ (reference sequence). Written as DNA, the CDR3 is TGTGCCAGCAGCTCTAGCGGGGGGGATACGCAGTATTTT. It translates to CASSSSGGDTQYF.

V usage is TRBV18 and J usage is TRBJ2-5; D is unresolved. The CDR3 length is 13 residues. Trimming stripped 0 bases from V and 5 bases from J, with 7 bases between. Germline V CDR1 and CDR2: KGHSH, LQKENI. The CDR3, as DNA: TGTGCCAGCTCACCACCGACGCGGGAGACCCAGTACTTC. Protein product: CASSPPTRETQYF.

The V gene is TRBV7-2, the J gene TRBJ1-6, with 7 bases lining up with TRBD1. This CDR3 has 16 residues. The J segment lost 4 bases and the V segment lost 1 base, leaving 4 bases of the junction unmatched. Germline loops: CDR1 SGHTA, CDR2 FQGNSA. CDR3 region: CASSLGGTEYNSPLHF. The CDR3 coding sequence is TGTGCCAGCAGCTTAGGGGGGACAGAATATAATTCACCCCTCCACTTT. The variable domain in full, completed from reference TRBV7-2 and TRBJ1-6, reads GAGVSQSPSNKVTEKGKDVELRCDPISGHTALYWYRQSLGQGLEFLIYFQGNSAPDKSGLPSDRFSAERTGGSVSTLTIQRTQQEDSAVYLCASSLGGTEYNSPLHFGNGTRLTVT.

The chain carries TRBV12-3 or TRBV12-4 and TRBJ2-3; the match to TRBD2 covers 10 bases. Trimming removed 4 bases from V and 0 bases from J; junction bases left unmatched: 10. CDR3 size: 18 residues. The CDR3 spells CASSWGTSVYSSTDTQYF. CDR3 DNA: TGTGCCAGCAGTTGGGGGACTAGCGTTTATTCTAGCACAGATACGCAGTATTTT.

This clonotype appeared a few times. The gene calls are TRBV6-5 and TRBJ1-2, with D uncertain. CDR3 size: 14 residues. Germline CDR1 is MNHEY and CDR2 is SVGAGI. Trimming removed 2 bases at V and 4 bases at J, with 11 bases between. The CDR3 region has the DNA TGTGCCAGCAGTTACGGAGGAGGGTCCTATGGCTACACCTTC. This encodes CASSYGGGSYGYTF.

There are a few counts of this clonotype. This chain uses TRBV5-1 with TRBJ2-7; 8 positions match TRBD1. CDR3 size: 15 residues. The germline gives CDR1 SGHRS, CDR2 YFSETQ. V trimming: 7 bases; J trimming: 0 bases; junction bases outside the gene matches: 9. The CDR3: CASSKAGQASYEQYF. The DNA of the CDR3 is TGCGCCAGCTCCAAGGCGGGACAGGCCTCCTACGAGCAGTACTTC.

The V gene is TRBV10-3, the J gene TRBJ1-2; D gene unclear. V gave up 4 bases and J gave up 5 bases, with 11 bases separating them. The CDR3 sequence is 13 residues long. The germline V gene has CDR1 ENHRY and CDR2 SYGVKD. As DNA, the CDR3 is TGTGCCATCAGTGGGGTGGCGGAATATGGCTACACCTTC. It codes for CAISGVAEYGYTF.

The chain links TRBV10-3 to TRBJ1-1; D is uncertain. The germline CDR1 and CDR2 sequences are ENHRY and SYGVKD. The V and J ends lost 1 base and 1 base respectively, with 4 bases between them. The CDR3 is made up of 13 amino acids. The CDR3 DNA sequence: TGTGCCATCAGTGAGTTTCAGAACACTGAAGCTTTCTTT. It codes for CAISEFQNTEAFF.

This clonotype was recorded a few times. The chain carries TRBV9 and TRBJ2-1; tentative D call: TRBD2 (6 bases). The V end was cut by 7 bases, the J end by 7 bases, with 18 bases between. Germline V gene data show CDR1 as SGDLS and CDR2 as YYNGEE. This CDR3 contains 14 residues. The CDR3 here is CASGGAWRGNEQFF. In DNA form, the CDR3 reads TGTGCCAGCGGGGGAGCGTGGCGGGGAAATGAGCAGTTCTTC.

This chain connects TRBV9 to TRBJ2-7, with D perhaps matching TRBD1 or TRBD2 (6 bases each). Germline V gene data show CDR1 as SGDLS and CDR2 as YYNGEE. This CDR3 contains 14 residues. Trimming took off 0 bases at V and 4 bases at J, with 11 bases between the two ends. Written as DNA, the CDR3 is TGTGCCAGCAGCGTAGACGGGGGCGGGTACGAGCAGTACTTC. This translates into CASSVDGGGYEQYF.

Ten or more counts support this clonotype. This chain joins TRBV12-3 or TRBV12-4 and TRBJ2-7; D possibly corresponds to TRBD1 (5 bases). The CDR3 contains 13 residues. Trimming stripped 4 bases from V and 3 bases from J, with 10 bases between. The CDR3 bases are TGTGCCAGCAGTTCAACAGGCCTCTACGAGCAGTACTTC. As protein: CASSSTGLYEQYF.

The chain links TRBV5-4 to TRBJ2-5, with 9 nucleotides matching TRBD2. V lost 2 bases to trimming and J lost 3 bases; unmatched junction nucleotides: 5. This CDR3 spans 15 amino acids. Germline-derived CDR1 and CDR2 are SGHNT and YYREEE (reference sequence). The CDR3: CASSFVRTSEETQYF. CDR3 bases: TGTGCCAGCAGCTTTGTGAGGACTAGCGAAGAGACCCAGTACTTC.

CDR3 region: CSARWGNEQFF. The CDR3 nucleotides read TGCAGTGCTAGATGGGGGAATGAGCAGTTCTTC. The chain uses TRBV20-1 and TRBJ2-1; D is possibly TRBD1 or TRBD2 (5 bases each). The V and J ends lost 2 bases and 7 bases respectively, with 6 bases between them. The CDR3 loop spans 11 amino acids. The germline CDR1 and CDR2 sequences are DFQATT and SNEGSKA (reference sequence).